This TCR beta chain was captured by sequencing in a study of T cells in Graves' hyperthyroidism and ophthalmopathy. Points from the study as a whole: Most clonotypes that expanded in the thyroid above 0.001 also showed up in blood.

What was amplified from RNA transcripts were TCR beta CDR3 regions. HTBI primers were the set used in a first-round RT-PCR of the TCR CDR3. TCRdb redid the calling of the multiplex PCR reads with MiXCR, one entry per CDR3 protein. The data hold a few hundred thousand distinct CDR3 sequences, with 46% observed a single time. Patients aged 18 to 65 had newly diagnosed hyperthyroidism that had lasted under 2 months. This CDR3 has 15 amino acids. Germline CDR1 reads SNHLY; CDR2 reads FYNNEI. On this clonotype: Antigen unknown. The junction and the germline gene differ at one end; a read error may be behind it.

The sample was peripheral blood or thyroid tissue (not recorded which). This TCR came from a woman between 18 and 29 years old with Graves' hyperthyroidism. The chain is built from TRBV2 and TRBJ1-1; TRBD1 matches 7 bases. The CDR3 region is CASRKWTGGSTEALF. In DNA form, the CDR3 reads TGTGCCAGCAGGAAGTGGACAGGCGGGAGCACTGAAGCTCTCTTT.